Reported below is one TCR beta chain. This record comes from a study of cytomegalovirus exposure and HLA in healthy donors. The PCR contained 60 Vbeta and 13 Jbeta primers. The protocol was immunoSEQ multiplex PCR, while the TCRdb copy is restricted to in-frame clones and leaves out a portion. The sample yields more than 150,000 clones, approximately 84% seen once. CDR3 length: 15 amino acids. Germline lookup yields CDR1 LGHNA and CDR2 YNFKEQ. V gene TRBV4-2 combines with J gene TRBJ2-5; tentative D call: TRBD1 (6 bases). The DNA matches TRBJ2-7 better at its end, which makes the J call doubtful. The sample taken for sequencing was PBMCs. The clonotype originates from a middle-aged man in good health and CMV-seronegative. CDR3 in DNA: TGTGCCAGCAGCCAAGAACTCACAGGGAAGGGCGAGCAGTACTTC. This translates into CASSQELTGKGEQYF.